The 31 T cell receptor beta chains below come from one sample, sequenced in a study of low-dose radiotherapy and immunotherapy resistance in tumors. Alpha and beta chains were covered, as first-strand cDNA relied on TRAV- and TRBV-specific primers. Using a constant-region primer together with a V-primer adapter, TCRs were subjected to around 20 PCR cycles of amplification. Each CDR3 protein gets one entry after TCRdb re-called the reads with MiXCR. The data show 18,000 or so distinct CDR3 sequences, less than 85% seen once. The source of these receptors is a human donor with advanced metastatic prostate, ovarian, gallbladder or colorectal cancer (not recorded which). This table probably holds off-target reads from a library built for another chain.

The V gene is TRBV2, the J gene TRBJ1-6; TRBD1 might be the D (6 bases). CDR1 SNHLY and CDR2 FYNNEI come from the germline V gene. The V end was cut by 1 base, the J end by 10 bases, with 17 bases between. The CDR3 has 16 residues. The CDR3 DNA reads TGTGCCAGCAGTGAAGGCAGGGGCCCCCCACGGTCACCCCTCCACTTT. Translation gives CASSEGRGPPRSPLHF. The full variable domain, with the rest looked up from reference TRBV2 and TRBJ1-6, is EPEVTQTPSHQVTQMGQEVILRCVPISNHLYFYWYRQILGQKVEFLVSFYNNEISEKSEIFDDQFSVERPDGSNFTLKIRSTKLEDSAMYFCASSEGRGPPRSPLHFGNGTRLTVT.

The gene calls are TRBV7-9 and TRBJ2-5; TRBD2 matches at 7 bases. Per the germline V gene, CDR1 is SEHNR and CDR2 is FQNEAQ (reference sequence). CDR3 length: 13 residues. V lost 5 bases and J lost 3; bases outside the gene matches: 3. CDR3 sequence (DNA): TGTGCCAGCAGCCACAGCGGGAAAGAGACCCAGTACTTC. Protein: CASSHSGKETQYF.

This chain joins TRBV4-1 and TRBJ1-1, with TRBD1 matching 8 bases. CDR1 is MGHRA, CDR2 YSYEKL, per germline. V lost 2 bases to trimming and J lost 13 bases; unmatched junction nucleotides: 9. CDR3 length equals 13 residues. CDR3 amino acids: CASSQLGQGSLFF. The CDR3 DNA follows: TGCGCCAGCAGCCAACTTGGACAGGGTAGTCTTTTCTTT.

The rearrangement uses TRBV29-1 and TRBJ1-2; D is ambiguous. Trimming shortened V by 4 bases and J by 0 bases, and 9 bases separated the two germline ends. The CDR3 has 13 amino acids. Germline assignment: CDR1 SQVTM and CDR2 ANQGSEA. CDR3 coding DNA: TGCAGCGTTGTAACAGTAGCTAACTATGGCTACACCTTC. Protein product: CSVVTVANYGYTF.

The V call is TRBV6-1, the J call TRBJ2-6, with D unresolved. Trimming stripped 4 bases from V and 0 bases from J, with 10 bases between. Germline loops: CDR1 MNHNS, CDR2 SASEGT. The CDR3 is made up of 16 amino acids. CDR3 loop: CASSAVHLSGANVLTF. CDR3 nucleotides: TGTGCCAGCAGTGCGGTACACCTCTCTGGGGCCAACGTCCTGACTTTC.

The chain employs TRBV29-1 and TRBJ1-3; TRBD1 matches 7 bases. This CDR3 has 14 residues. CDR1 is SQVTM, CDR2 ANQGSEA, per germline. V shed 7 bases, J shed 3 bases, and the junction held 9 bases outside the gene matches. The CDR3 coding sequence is TGCAGCGCCGAGGAGGGGGCTAATGGAAACACCATATATTTT. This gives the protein CSAEEGANGNTIYF.

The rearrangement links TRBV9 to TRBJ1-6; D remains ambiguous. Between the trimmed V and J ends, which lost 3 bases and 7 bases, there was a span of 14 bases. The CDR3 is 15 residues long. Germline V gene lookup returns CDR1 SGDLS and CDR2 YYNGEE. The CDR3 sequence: CASSGYPRENSPLHF. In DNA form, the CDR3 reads TGTGCCAGCAGCGGATATCCAAGAGAAAATTCACCCCTCCACTTT.

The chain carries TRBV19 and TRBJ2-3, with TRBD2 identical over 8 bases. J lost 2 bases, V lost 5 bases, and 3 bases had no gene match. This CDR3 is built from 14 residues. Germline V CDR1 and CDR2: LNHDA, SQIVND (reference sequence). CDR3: CASSPTSATDTQYF. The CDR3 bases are TGTGCCAGTAGTCCGACTAGCGCCACAGATACGCAGTATTTT.

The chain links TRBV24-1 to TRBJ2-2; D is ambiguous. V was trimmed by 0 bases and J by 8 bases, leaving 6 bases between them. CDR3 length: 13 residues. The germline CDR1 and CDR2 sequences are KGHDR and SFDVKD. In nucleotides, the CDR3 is TGTGCCACCAGTGATTTGAGGGCGGGGGAGCTGTTTTTT. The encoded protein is CATSDLRAGELFF.

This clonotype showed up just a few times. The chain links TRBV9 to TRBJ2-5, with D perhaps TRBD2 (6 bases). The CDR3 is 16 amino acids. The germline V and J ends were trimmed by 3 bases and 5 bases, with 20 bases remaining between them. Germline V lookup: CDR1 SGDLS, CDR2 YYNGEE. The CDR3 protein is CASSAGTPPGRETQYF. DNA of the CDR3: TGTGCCAGCAGCGCCGGGACTCCTCCGGGGCGGGAGACCCAGTACTTC.

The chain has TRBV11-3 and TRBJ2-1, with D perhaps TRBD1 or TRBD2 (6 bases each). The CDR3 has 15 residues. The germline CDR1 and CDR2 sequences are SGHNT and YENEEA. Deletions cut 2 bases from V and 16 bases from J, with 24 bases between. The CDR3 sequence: CASSLRGVSGGPQFF. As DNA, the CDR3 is TGTGCCAGCAGCTTAAGAGGGGTCAGTGGGGGGCCCCAATTCTTC.

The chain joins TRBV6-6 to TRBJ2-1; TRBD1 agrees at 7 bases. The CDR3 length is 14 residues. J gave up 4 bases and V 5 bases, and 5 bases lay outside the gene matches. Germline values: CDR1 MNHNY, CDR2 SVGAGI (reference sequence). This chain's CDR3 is CASSPEGQYNEQFF. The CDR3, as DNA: TGTGCCAGCAGTCCCGAGGGACAGTACAATGAGCAGTTCTTC.

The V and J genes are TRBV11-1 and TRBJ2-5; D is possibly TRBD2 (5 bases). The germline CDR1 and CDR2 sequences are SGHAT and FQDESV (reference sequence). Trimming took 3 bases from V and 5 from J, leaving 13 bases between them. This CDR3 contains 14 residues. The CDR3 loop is CASSFRGGVETQYF. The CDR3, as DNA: TGTGCCAGCAGCTTCAGAGGAGGAGTTGAGACCCAGTACTTC.

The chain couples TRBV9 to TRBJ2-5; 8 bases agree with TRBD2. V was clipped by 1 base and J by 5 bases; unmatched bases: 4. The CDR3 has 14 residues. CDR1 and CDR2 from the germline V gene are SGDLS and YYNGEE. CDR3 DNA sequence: TGTGCCAGCAGCGTATCCACGGGGGGGGAGACCCAGTACTTC. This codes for CASSVSTGGETQYF.

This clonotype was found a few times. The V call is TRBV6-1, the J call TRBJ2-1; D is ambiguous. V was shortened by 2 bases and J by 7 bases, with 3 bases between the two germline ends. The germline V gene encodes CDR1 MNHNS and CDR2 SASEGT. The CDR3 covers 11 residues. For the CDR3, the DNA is TGTGCCAGCAGTGAATTTAATGAGCAGTTCTTC. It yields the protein CASSEFNEQFF.

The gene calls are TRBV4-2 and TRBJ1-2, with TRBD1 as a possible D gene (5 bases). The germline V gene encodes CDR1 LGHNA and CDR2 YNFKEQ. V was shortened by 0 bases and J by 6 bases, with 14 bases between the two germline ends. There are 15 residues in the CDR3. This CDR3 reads CASSQDRREGHGYTF. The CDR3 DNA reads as TGTGCCAGCAGCCAAGATCGGCGAGAGGGGCATGGCTACACCTTC.

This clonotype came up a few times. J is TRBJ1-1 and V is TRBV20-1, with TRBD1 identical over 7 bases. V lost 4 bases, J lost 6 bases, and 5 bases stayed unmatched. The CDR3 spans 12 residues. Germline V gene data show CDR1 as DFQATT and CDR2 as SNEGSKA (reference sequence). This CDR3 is CSANRQGPEAFF. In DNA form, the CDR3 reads TGCAGTGCTAACCGACAGGGTCCTGAAGCTTTCTTT.

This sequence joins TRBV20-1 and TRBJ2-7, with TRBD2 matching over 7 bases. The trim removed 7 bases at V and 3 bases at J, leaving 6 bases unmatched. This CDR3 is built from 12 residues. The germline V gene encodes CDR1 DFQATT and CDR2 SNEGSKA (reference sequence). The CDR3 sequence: CSVGRANYEQYF. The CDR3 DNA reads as TGCAGTGTTGGGAGGGCGAACTACGAGCAGTACTTC.

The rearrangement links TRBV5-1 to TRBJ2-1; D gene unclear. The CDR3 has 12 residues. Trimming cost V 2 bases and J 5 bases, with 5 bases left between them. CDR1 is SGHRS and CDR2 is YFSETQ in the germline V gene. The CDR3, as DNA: TGCGCCAGCAGCTTACCCCACAATGAGCAGTTCTTC. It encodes CASSLPHNEQFF.

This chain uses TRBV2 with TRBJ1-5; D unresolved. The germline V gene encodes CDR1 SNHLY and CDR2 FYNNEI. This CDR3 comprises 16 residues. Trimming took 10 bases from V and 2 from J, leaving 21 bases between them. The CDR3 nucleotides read TGTGCCAAAAGGGTGTACAGCCAGGATGGCAATCAGCCCCAGCATTTT. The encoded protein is CAKRVYSQDGNQPQHF.

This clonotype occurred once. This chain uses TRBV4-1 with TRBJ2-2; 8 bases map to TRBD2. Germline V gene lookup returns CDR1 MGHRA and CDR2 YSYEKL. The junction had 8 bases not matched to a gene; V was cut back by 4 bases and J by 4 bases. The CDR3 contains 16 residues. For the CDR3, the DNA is TGCGCCAGCAGCCCTTTAGCGGGAACGGTCACCGGGGAGCTGTTTTTT. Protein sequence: CASSPLAGTVTGELFF.

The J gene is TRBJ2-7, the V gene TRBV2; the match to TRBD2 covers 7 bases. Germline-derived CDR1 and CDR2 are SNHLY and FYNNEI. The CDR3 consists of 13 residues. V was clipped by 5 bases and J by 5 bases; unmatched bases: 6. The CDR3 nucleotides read TGTGCCAGCAGTTCCGCTAGCGGAAACGAGCAGTACTTC. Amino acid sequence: CASSSASGNEQYF.

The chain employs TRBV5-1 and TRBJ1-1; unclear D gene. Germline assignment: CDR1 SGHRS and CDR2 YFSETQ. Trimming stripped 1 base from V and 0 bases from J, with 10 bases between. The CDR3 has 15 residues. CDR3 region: CASSLSQALNTEAFF. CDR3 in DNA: TGCGCCAGCAGCTTGTCGCAGGCGCTGAACACTGAAGCTTTCTTT. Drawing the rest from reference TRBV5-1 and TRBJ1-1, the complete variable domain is KAGVTQTPRYLIKTRGQQVTLSCSPISGHRSVSWYQQTPGQGLQFLFEYFSETQRNKGNFPGRFSGRQFSNSRSEMNVSTLELGDSALYLCASSLSQALNTEAFFGQGTRLTVV.

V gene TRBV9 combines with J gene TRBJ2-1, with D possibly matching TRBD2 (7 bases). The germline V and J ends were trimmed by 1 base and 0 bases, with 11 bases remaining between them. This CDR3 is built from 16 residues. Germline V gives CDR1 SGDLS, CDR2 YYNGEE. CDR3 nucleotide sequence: TGTGCCAGCAGCGTAAAAGGGGGGGGCTCCTACAATGAGCAGTTCTTC. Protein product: CASSVKGGGSYNEQFF.

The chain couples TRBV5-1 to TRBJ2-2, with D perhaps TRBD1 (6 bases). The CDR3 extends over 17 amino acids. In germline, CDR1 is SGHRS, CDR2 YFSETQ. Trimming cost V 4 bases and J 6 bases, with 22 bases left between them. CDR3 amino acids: CASSPRQTGLEAGELFF. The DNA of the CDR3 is TGCGCCAGCAGCCCCCGCCAGACAGGCTTGGAAGCCGGGGAGCTGTTTTTT.

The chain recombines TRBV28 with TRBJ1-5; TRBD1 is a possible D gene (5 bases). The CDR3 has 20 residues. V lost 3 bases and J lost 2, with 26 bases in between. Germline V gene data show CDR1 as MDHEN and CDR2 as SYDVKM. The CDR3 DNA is TGTGCCAGCAGTTTTACGCGCGACTTGGGGGTAATGGTTGGCAATCAGCCCCAGCATTTT. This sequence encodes CASSFTRDLGVMVGNQPQHF. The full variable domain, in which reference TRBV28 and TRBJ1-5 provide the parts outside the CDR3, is DVKVTQSSRYLVKRTGEKVFLECVQDMDHENMFWYRQDPGLGLRLIYFSYDVKMKEKGDIPEGYSVSREKKERFSLILESASTNQTSMYLCASSFTRDLGVMVGNQPQHFGDGTRLSIL.

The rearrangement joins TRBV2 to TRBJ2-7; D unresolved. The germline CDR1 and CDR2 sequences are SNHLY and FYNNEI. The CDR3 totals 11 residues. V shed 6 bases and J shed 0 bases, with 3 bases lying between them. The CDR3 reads CASSRSYEQYF. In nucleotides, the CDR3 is TGTGCCAGCAGCCGCTCCTACGAGCAGTACTTC.

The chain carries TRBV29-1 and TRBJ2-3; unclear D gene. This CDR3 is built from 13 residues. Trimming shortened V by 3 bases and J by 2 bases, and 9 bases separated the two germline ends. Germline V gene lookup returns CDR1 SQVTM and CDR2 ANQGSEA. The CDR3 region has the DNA TGCAGCGTTGAGGTGTCTAACACAGATACGCAGTATTTT. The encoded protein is CSVEVSNTDTQYF.

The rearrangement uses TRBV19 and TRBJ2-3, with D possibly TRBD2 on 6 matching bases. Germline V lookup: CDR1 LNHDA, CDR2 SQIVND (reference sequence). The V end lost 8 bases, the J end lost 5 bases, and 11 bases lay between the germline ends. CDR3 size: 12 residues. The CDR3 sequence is CASRRDQDTQYF. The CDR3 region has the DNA TGTGCCAGTCGGCGGGATCAAGATACGCAGTATTTT.

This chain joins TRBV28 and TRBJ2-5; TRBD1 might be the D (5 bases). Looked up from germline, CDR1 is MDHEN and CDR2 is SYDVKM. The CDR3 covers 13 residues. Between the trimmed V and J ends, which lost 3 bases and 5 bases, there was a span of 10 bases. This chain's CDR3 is CASSFNRRETQYF. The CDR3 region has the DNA TGTGCCAGCAGTTTCAACAGGCGGGAGACCCAGTACTTC.

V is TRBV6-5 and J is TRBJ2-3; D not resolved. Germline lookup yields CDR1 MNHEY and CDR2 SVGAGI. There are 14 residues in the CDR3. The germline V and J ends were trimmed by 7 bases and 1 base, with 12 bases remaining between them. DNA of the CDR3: TGTGCCAGCAAAGAGTCTCTTGGCACAGATACGCAGTATTTT. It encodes CASKESLGTDTQYF.